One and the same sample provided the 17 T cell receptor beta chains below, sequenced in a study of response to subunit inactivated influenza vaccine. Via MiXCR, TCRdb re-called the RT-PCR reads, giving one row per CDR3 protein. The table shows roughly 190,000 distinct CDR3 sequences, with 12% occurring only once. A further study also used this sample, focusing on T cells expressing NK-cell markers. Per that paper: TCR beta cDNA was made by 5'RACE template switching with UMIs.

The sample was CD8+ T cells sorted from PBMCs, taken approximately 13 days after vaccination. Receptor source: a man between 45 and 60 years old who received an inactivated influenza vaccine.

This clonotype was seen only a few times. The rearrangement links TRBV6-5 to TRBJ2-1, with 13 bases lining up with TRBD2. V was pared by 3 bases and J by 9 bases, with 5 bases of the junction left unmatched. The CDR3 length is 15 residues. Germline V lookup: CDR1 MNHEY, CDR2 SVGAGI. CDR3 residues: CASSYWTSGGGEQFF. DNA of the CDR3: TGTGCCAGCAGTTATTGGACTAGCGGGGGAGGTGAGCAGTTCTTC.

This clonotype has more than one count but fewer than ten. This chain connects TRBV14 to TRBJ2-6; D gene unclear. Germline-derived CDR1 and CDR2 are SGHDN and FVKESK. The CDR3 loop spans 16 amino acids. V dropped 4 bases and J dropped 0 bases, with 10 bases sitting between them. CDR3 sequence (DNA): TGTGCCAGCAGCCCCCGACCGACCTCTGGGGCCAACGTCCTGACTTTC. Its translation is CASSPRPTSGANVLTF.

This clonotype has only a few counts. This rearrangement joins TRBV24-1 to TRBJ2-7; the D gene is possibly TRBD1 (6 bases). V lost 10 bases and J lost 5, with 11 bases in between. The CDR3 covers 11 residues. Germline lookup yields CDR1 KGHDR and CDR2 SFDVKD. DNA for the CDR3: TGTGCCACTGGACAGTTCAACGAGCAGTACTTC. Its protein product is CATGQFNEQYF.

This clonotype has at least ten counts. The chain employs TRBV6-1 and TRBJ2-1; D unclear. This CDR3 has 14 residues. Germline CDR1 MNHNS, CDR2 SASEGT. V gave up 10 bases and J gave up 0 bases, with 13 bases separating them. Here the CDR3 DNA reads TGTGCCATCAGAACACCGGACTCCTACAATGAGCAGTTCTTC. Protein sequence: CAIRTPDSYNEQFF.

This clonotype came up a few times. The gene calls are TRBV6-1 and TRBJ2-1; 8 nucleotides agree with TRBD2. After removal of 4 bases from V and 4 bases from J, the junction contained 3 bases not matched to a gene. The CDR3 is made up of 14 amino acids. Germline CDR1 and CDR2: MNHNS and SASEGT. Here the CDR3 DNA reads TGTGCCAGCAGTGTCCGCGGGAGGTACAATGAGCAGTTCTTC. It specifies CASSVRGRYNEQFF.

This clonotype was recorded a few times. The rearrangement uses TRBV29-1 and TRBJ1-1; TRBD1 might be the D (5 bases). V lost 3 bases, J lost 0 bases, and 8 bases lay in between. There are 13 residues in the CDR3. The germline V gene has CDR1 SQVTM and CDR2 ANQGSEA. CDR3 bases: TGCAGCGTTGATGAGGGGATGAACACTGAAGCTTTCTTT. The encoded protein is CSVDEGMNTEAFF.

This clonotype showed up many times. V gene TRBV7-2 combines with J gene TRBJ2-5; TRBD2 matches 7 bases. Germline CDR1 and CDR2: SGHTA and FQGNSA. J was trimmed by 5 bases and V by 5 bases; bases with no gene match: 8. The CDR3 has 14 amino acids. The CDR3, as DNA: TGTGCCAGCAGCCCTCGGACTAGTACGGAGACCCAGTACTTC. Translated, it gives CASSPRTSTETQYF.

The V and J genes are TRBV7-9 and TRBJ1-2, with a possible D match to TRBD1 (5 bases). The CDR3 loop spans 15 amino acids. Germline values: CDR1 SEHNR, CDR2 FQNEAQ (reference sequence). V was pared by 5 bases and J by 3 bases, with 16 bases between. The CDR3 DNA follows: TGTGCCAGCAGCGCCAGCAGGGTTTTAGACTATGGCTACACCTTC. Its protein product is CASSASRVLDYGYTF.

The CDR3 reads CASSSTPGQGLREQYF. Here the CDR3 DNA reads TGTGCCAGCAGCTCGACCCCCGGACAGGGACTTCGCGAGCAGTACTTC. The V and J genes are TRBV7-8 and TRBJ2-7; 8 bases match TRBD1. V shed 4 bases and J 6 bases; nucleotides not matched to a gene: 14. The CDR3 runs to 16 residues. CDR1 and CDR2 from the germline V gene are SGHVS and FQNEAQ.

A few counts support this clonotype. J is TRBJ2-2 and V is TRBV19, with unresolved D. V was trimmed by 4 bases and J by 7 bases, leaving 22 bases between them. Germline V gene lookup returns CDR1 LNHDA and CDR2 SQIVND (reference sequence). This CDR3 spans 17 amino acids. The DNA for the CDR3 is TGTGCCAGTAGTAACCCTTTTGCCTCGCCAGGCGGCGGGGAGCTGTTTTTT. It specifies CASSNPFASPGGGELFF.

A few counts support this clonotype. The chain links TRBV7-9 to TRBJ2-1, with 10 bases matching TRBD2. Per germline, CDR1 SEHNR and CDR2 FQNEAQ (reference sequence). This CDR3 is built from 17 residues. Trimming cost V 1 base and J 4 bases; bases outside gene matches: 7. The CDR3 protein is CASSLGQREGRYNEQFF. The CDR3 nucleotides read TGTGCCAGCAGCTTAGGCCAGCGGGAGGGTCGGTACAATGAGCAGTTCTTC.

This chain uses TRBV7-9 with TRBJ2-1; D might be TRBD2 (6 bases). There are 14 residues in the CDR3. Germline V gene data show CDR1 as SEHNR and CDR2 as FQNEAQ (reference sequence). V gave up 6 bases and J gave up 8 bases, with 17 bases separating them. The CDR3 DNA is TGTGCCAGCAGGCGGGACGGCAGACACTATGAGCAGTTCTTC. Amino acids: CASRRDGRHYEQFF. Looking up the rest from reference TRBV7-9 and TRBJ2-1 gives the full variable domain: DTGVSQNPRHKITKRGQNVTFRCDPISEHNRLYWYRQTLGQGPEFLTYFQNEAQLEKSRLLSDRFSAERPKGSFSTLEIQRTEQGDSAMYLCASRRDGRHYEQFFGPGTRLTVL.

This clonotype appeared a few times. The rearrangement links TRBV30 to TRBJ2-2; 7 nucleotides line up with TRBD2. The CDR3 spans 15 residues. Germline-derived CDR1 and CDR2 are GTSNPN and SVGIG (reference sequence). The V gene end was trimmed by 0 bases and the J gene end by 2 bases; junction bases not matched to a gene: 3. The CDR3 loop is CAWSVGGSNTGELFF. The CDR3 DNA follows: TGTGCCTGGAGTGTGGGGGGGTCTAACACCGGGGAGCTGTTTTTT. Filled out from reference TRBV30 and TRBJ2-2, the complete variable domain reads SQTIHQWPATLVQPVGSPLSLECTVEGTSNPNLYWYRQAAGRGLQLLFYSVGIGQISSEVPQNLSASRPQDRQFILSSKKLLLSDSGFYLCAWSVGGSNTGELFFGEGSRLTVL.

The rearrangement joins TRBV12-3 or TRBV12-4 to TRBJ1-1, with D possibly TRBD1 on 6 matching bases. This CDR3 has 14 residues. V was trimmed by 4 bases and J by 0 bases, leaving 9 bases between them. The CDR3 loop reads CASSSTGLNTEAFF. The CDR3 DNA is TGTGCCAGCAGTTCGACAGGCCTGAACACTGAAGCTTTCTTT.

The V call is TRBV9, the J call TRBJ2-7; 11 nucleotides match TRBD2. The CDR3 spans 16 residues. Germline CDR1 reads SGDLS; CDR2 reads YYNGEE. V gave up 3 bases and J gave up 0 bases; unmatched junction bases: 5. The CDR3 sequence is CASSGGTSGSSYEQYF. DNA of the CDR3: TGTGCCAGCAGCGGGGGGACTAGCGGATCCTCCTACGAGCAGTACTTC.

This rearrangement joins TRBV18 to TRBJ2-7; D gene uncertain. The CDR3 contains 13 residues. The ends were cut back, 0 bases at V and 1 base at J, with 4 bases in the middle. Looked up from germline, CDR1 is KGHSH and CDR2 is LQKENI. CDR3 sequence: CASSPPRSYEQYF. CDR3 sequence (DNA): TGTGCCAGCTCACCACCGAGATCCTACGAGCAGTACTTC.

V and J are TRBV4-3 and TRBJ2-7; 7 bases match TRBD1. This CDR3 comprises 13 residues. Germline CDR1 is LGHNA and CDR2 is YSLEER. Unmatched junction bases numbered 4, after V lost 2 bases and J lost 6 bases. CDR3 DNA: TGCGCCAGCAGCCAAAACAGGGGCTTCGAGCAGTACTTC. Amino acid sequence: CASSQNRGFEQYF.